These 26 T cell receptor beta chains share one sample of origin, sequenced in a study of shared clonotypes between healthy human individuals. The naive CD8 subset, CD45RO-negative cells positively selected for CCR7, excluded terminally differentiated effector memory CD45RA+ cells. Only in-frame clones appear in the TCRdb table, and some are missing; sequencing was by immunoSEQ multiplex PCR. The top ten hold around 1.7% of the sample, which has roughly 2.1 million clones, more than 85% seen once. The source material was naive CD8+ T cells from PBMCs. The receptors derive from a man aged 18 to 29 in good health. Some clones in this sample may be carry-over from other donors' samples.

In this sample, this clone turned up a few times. The CDR3 DNA reads as TGTGCCAGCAGCGTAGTTCCCGGACCGTGGGGTGAAGCTTTCTTT. Translating gives CASSVVPGPWGEAFF. The chain joins TRBV9 to TRBJ1-1; D gene unclear. This CDR3 has 15 residues. Trimming stripped 0 bases from V and 7 bases from J, with 16 bases between. Germline V CDR1 and CDR2: SGDLS, YYNGEE.

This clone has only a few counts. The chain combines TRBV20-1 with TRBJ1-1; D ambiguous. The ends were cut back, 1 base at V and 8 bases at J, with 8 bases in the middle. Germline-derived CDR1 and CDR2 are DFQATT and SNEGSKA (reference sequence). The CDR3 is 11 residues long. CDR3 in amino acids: CSARGAAEAFF. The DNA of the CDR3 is TGCAGTGCTAGAGGGGCCGCCGAAGCTTTCTTT.

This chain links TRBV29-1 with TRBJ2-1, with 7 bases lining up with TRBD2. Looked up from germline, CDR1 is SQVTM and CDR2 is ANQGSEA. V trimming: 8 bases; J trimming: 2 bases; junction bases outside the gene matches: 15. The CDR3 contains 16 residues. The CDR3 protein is CSTQGVGGSPYNEQFF. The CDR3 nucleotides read TGCAGCACCCAAGGGGTGGGCGGGAGCCCCTACAATGAGCAGTTCTTC.

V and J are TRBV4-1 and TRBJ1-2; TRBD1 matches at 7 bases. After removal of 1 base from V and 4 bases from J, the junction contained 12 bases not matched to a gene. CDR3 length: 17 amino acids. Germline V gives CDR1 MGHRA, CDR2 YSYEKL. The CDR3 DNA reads TGCGCCAGCAGCCAAGTCCTTTCTGGGGACAGATCCTATGGCTACACCTTC. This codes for CASSQVLSGDRSYGYTF.

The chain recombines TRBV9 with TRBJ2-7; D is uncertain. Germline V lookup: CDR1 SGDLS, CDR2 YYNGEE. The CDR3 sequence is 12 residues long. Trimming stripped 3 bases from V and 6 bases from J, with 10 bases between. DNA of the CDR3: TGTGCCAGCAGCGGTAAGGGTCCCGAGCAGTACTTC. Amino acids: CASSGKGPEQYF.

Here the CDR3 reads CASSFAGLRGDTQYF. The CDR3 nucleotides read TGTGCCAGCAGCTTTGCGGGCCTCCGAGGAGATACGCAGTATTTT. This chain joins TRBV11-2 and TRBJ2-3; D is possibly TRBD2 (5 bases). The CDR3 spans 15 residues. Germline CDR1 is SGHAT and CDR2 is FQNNGV. The V and J ends lost 3 bases and 5 bases respectively, with 15 bases between them. Full variable domain (remainder filled in from reference TRBV11-2 and TRBJ2-3): EAGVAQSPRYKIIEKRQSVAFWCNPISGHATLYWYQQILGQGPKLLIQFQNNGVVDDSQLPKDRFSAERLKGVDSTLKIQPAKLEDSAVYLCASSFAGLRGDTQYFGPGTRLTVL.

The CDR3 spells CASSLGSGIQFF. The CDR3 DNA follows: TGCGCCAGCAGCTTGGGGAGCGGGATACAGTTCTTC. The rearrangement joins TRBV5-1 to TRBJ2-1, with TRBD2 identical over 7 bases. The CDR3 loop spans 12 amino acids. The germline CDR1 and CDR2 sequences are SGHRS and YFSETQ. J lost 13 bases, V lost 0 bases, and 4 bases had no gene match.

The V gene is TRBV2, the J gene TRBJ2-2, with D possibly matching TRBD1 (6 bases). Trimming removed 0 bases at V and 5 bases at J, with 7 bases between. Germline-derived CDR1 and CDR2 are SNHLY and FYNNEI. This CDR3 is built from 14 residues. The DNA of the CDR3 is TGTGCCAGCAGTGAAGCTAGGGGGACCGGGGAGCTGTTTTTT. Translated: CASSEARGTGELFF. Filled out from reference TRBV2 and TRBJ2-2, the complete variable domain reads EPEVTQTPSHQVTQMGQEVILRCVPISNHLYFYWYRQILGQKVEFLVSFYNNEISEKSEIFDDQFSVERPDGSNFTLKIRSTKLEDSAMYFCASSEARGTGELFFGEGSRLTVL.

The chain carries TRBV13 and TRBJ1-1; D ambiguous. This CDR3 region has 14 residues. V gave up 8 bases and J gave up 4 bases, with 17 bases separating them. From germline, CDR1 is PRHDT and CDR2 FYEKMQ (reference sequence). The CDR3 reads CASLGGREGTEAFF. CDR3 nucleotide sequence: TGTGCCAGCCTAGGAGGGAGGGAAGGCACTGAAGCTTTCTTT.

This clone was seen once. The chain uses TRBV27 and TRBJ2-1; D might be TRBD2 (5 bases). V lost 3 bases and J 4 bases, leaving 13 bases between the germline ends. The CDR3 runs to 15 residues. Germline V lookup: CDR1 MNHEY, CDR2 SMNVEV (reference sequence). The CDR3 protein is CASSFDGIFYNEQFF. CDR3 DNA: TGTGCCAGCAGTTTCGACGGGATCTTTTACAATGAGCAGTTCTTC.

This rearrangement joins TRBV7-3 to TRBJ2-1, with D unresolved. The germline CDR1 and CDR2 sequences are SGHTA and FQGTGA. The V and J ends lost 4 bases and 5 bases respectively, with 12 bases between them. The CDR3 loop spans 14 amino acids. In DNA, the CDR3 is TGTGCCAGCAGCTCCTACGGGCAGGACAATGAGCAGTTCTTC. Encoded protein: CASSSYGQDNEQFF.

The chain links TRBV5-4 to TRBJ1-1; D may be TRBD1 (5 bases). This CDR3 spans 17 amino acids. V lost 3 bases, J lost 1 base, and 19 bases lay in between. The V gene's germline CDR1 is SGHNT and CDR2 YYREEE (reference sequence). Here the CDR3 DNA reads TGTGCCAGCAGCTCCCTTTTAGTAGACAGAAGGAACACTGAAGCTTTCTTT. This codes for CASSSLLVDRRNTEAFF.

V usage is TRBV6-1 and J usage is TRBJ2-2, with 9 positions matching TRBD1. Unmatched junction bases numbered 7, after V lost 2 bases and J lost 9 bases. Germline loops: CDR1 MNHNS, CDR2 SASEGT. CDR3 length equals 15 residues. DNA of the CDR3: TGTGCCAGCAGTGAAACCGGGACAGGGACTCGGGAGCTGTTTTTT. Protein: CASSETGTGTRELFF.

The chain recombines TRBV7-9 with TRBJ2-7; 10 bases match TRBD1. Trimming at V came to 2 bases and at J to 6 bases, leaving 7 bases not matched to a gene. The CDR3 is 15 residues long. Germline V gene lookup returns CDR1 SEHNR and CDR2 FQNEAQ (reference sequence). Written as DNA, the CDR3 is TGTGCCAGCAGCTTAATAGGGACAGGGGATCCCGAGCAGTACTTC. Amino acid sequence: CASSLIGTGDPEQYF.

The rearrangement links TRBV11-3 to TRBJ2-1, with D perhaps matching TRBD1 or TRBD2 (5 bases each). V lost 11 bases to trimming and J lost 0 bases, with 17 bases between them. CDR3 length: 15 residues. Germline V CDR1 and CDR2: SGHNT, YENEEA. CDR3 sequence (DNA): TGTGCCCATTACCAGCCGGGGCCCTCCTACAATGAGCAGTTCTTC. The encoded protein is CAHYQPGPSYNEQFF.

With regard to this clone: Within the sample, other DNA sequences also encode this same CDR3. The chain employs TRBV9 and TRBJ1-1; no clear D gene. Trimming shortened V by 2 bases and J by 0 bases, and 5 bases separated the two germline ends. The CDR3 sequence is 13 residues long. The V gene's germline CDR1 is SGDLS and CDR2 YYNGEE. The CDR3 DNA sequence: TGTGCCAGCAGCGTTTCGGTGAACACTGAAGCTTTCTTT. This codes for CASSVSVNTEAFF. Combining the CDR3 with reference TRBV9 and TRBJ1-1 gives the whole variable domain DSGVTQTPKHLITATGQRVTLRCSPRSGDLSVYWYQQSLDQGLQFLIQYYNGEERAKGNILERFSAQQFPDLHSELNLSSLELGDSALYFCASSVSVNTEAFFGQGTRLTVV.

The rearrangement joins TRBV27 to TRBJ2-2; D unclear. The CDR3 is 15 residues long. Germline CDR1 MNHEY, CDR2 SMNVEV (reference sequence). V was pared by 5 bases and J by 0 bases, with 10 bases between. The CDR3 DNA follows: TGTGCCAGCAGTCCTTTCGTAGCGAACACCGGGGAGCTGTTTTTT. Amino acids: CASSPFVANTGELFF.

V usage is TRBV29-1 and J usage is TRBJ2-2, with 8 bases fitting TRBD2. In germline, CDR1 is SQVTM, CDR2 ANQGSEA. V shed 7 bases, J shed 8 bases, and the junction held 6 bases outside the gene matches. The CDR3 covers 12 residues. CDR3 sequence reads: CSGRSGGGELFF. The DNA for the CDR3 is TGCAGCGGGAGAAGCGGGGGAGGGGAGCTGTTTTTT.

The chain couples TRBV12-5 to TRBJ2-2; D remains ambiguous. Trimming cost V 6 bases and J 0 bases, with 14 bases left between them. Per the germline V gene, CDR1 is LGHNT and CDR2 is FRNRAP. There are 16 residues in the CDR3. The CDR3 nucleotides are TGTGCTAGTGGCTCGAACCCTAACACGAACACCGGGGAGCTGTTTTTT. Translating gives CASGSNPNTNTGELFF.

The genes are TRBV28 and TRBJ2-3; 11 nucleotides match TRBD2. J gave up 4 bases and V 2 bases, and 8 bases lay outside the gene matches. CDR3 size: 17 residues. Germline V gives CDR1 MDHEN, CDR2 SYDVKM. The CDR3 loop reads CASSLLLAGGGPDTQYF. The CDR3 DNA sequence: TGTGCCAGCAGTTTACTTCTAGCGGGAGGAGGGCCAGATACGCAGTATTTT.

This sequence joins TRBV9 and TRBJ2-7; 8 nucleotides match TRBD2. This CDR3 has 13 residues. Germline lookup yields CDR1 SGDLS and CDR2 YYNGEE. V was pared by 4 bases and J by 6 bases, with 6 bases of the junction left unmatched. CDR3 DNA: TGTGCCAGCAGCCCCACGGGGGGGCCCGAGCAGTACTTC. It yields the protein CASSPTGGPEQYF. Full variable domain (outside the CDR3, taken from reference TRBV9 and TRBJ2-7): DSGVTQTPKHLITATGQRVTLRCSPRSGDLSVYWYQQSLDQGLQFLIQYYNGEERAKGNILERFSAQQFPDLHSELNLSSLELGDSALYFCASSPTGGPEQYFGPGTRLTVT.

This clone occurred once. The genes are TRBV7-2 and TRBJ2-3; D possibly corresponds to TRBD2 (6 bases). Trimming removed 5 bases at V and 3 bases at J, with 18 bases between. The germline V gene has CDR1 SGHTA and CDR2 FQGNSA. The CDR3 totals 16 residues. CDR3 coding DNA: TGTGCCAGCAGCGGGGGACTTATGCACGGGACAGATACGCAGTATTTT. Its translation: CASSGGLMHGTDTQYF.

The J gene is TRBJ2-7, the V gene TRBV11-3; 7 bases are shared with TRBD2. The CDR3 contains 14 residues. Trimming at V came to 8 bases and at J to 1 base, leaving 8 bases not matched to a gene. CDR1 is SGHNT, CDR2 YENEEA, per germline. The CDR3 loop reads CASGPSAGSYEQYF. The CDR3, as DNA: TGTGCCAGCGGCCCCTCAGCGGGGTCCTACGAGCAGTACTTC.

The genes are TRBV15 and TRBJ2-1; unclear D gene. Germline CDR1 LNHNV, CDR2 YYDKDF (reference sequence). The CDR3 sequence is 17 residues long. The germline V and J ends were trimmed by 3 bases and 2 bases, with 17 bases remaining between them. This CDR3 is CATSRIHGVEPYNEQFF. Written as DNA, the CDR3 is TGTGCCACCAGCAGGATCCATGGGGTAGAACCCTACAATGAGCAGTTCTTC. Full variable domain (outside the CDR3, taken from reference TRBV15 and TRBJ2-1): DAMVIQNPRYQVTQFGKPVTLSCSQTLNHNVMYWYQQKSSQAPKLLFHYYDKDFNNEADTPDNFQSRRPNTSFCFLDIRSPGLGDTAMYLCATSRIHGVEPYNEQFFGPGTRLTVL.

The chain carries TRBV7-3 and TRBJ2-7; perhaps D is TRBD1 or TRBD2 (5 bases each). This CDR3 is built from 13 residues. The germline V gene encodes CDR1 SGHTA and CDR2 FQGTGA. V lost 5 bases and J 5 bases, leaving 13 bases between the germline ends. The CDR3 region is CASSLQGDDEQYF. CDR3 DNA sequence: TGTGCCAGCAGCCTCCAGGGAGACGACGAGCAGTACTTC. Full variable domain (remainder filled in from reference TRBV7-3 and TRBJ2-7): GAGVSQTPSNKVTEKGKYVELRCDPISGHTALYWYRQSLGQGPEFLIYFQGTGAADDSGLPNDRFFAVRPEGSVSTLKIQRTERGDSAVYLCASSLQGDDEQYFGPGTRLTVT.

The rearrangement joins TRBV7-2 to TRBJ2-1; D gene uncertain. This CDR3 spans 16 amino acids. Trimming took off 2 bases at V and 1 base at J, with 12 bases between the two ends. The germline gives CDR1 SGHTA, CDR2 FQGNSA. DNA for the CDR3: TGTGCCAGCAGCTTAATCGGTCAGATGTCCTACAATGAGCAGTTCTTC. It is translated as CASSLIGQMSYNEQFF.